This TCR beta chain was recorded in a study of blood T cell repertoires in COVID-19. Study-wide background: The samples span acute and convalescent COVID-19 from the United States, Italy and Spain. PBMCs, B-cell-depleted T cells, or T cells were the source of the cDNA or gDNA that made up the material.

Authors' data handling: Estimation of nucleated cell counts relied on the amplification of reference gene primers. Assay used: immunoSEQ multiplex PCR; TCRdb lists only in-frame clones, some missing. The DNA gave D and trimming, while V, J and clone size come from that table. The repertoire consists of 210,000 or so clones, with about 90% occurring once and the leading ten covering approximately 1.2%. V was clipped by 5 bases and J by 3 bases; unmatched bases: 9. Germline-derived CDR1 and CDR2 are MNHEY and SVGAGI. The CDR3 consists of 15 residues. Material for sequencing was peripheral blood. The clonotype was recovered from a man in his thirties or forties with acute or convalescent COVID-19. The rearrangement links TRBV6-5 to TRBJ2-7; 8 nucleotides line up with TRBD2. CDR3 loop: CASSTPGLVNYEQYF. The CDR3 DNA sequence: TGTGCCAGCAGTACCCCGGGACTAGTGAACTACGAGCAGTACTTC.